This T cell receptor (beta chain) was sequenced for a study of human T cells and chemical hapten exposure. Time point meaning: patch test 1, 2 weeks after DPC sensitization. Treatment denoted: therapeutic diphenylcyclopropenone sensitization with weekly scalp DPC. The length of the CDR3 is 17 residues. V dropped 7 bases and J dropped 5; count of bases not matched to a gene: 18. Germline CDR1 is MNHEY and CDR2 is SVGAGI. TCRdb independently ran MiXCR on the RACE reads; one entry per CDR3 protein. Seen here are fewer than 400,000 distinct CDR3 sequences, roughly 6.9% observed once, and the top ten hold around 8.4%.

Source: whole blood, taken in connection with sensitization to the hapten diphenylcyclopropenone (DPC). This chain joins TRBV6-5 and TRBJ1-2, with 8 bases matching TRBD1. The source of this sequence is a woman under 30 with alopecia areata. Some clones in this sample may be carry-over from other donors' samples. The CDR3 coding sequence is TGTGCCAGCATCCCGCAGGGGGCACCTTTTTCCCCATATGGCTACACCTTC. It codes for CASIPQGAPFSPYGYTF.